The 19 T cell receptor beta chains presented below share a single source sample, sequenced in a study of cytomegalovirus exposure and HLA in healthy donors. A multiplex PCR was run with 60 Vbeta primers and 13 Jbeta primers. Data came from immunoSEQ multiplex PCR; TCRdb stores just in-frame clones and leaves some out. Of around 99,000 clones detected, over 65% appear once; the ten largest clones hold 13% to 15%. Sequenced: PBMCs. Receptors were obtained from a woman between 35 and 50 years old in good health and CMV-seropositive.

The chain recombines TRBV30 with TRBJ2-1, with TRBD2 identical over 9 bases. The CDR3 loop spans 14 amino acids. The V gene's germline CDR1 is GTSNPN and CDR2 SVGIG (reference sequence). V lost 3 bases to trimming and J lost 7 bases; unmatched junction nucleotides: 7. The CDR3 spells CAWSPGLASNEQFF. CDR3 nucleotide sequence: TGTGCCTGGAGCCCGGGACTAGCCTCTAATGAGCAGTTCTTC. Complete variable domain (other parts from reference TRBV30 and TRBJ2-1): SQTIHQWPATLVQPVGSPLSLECTVEGTSNPNLYWYRQAAGRGLQLLFYSVGIGQISSEVPQNLSASRPQDRQFILSSKKLLLSDSGFYLCAWSPGLASNEQFFGPGTRLTVL.

This clone was detected a few times. The rearrangement uses TRBV15 and TRBJ1-3; 8 positions match TRBD1. The V gene end was trimmed by 0 bases and the J gene end by 2 bases; junction bases not matched to a gene: 0. In germline, CDR1 is LNHNV, CDR2 YYDKDF (reference sequence). This CDR3 has 15 residues. The CDR3 coding sequence is TGTGCCACCAGCAGAGACAGGGGGCCTGGAAACACCATATATTTT. Its translation is CATSRDRGPGNTIYF.

The chain recombines TRBV9 with TRBJ2-5; 10 bases line up with TRBD2. The CDR3 extends over 15 amino acids. V gave up 0 bases and J gave up 4 bases; unmatched junction bases: 3. CDR1 is SGDLS, CDR2 YYNGEE, per germline. DNA for the CDR3: TGTGCCAGCAGCGTAGATTCTAGCGGGGGAGAGACCCAGTACTTC. It specifies CASSVDSSGGETQYF.

The gene calls are TRBV4-1 and TRBJ1-5, with D hard to call. The germline V and J ends were trimmed by 3 bases and 4 bases, with 19 bases remaining between them. The CDR3 has 17 residues. Germline assignment: CDR1 MGHRA and CDR2 YSYEKL. CDR3 region: CASSHDAAGAKNQPQHF. CDR3 DNA sequence: TGCGCCAGCAGCCATGATGCGGCGGGTGCTAAGAATCAGCCCCAGCATTTT.

This chain joins TRBV5-1 and TRBJ1-2, with 8 bases matching TRBD1. The junction had 10 bases not matched to a gene; V was cut back by 7 bases and J by 2 bases. The CDR3 has 15 residues. The germline V gene has CDR1 SGHRS and CDR2 YFSETQ. The CDR3 DNA sequence: TGCGCCAGCTCTTCAGACAGGGGAACCAACTATGGCTACACCTTC. It specifies CASSSDRGTNYGYTF.

The genes are TRBV7-2 and TRBJ2-1, with TRBD2 matching 10 bases. Trimming cost V 1 base and J 10 bases; bases outside gene matches: 10. In germline, CDR1 is SGHTA, CDR2 FQGNSA. The CDR3 length is 16 residues. CDR3 DNA sequence: TGTGCCAGCAGCTTAGTGGCTAGCGGGGGATTTAGGGAGCAGTTCTTC. This translates into CASSLVASGGFREQFF.

The chain has TRBV30 and TRBJ2-5, with D tentatively TRBD2 (5 bases). The CDR3 contains 12 residues. Per germline, CDR1 GTSNPN and CDR2 SVGIG (reference sequence). The V end lost 4 bases, the J end lost 10 bases, and 16 bases lay between the germline ends. The CDR3: CAWTTGIEGQYF. The CDR3 nucleotides read TGTGCCTGGACGACCGGGATAGAGGGCCAGTACTTC.

The genes are TRBV7-3 and TRBJ1-1; D possibly corresponds to TRBD1 (5 bases). CDR1 SGHTA and CDR2 FQGTGA come from the germline V gene. V was pared by 5 bases and J by 2 bases, with 9 bases between. The CDR3 is 13 residues long. As DNA, the CDR3 is TGTGCCAGCAGCGCCCAGGGCAACACTGAAGCTTTCTTT. Encoded protein: CASSAQGNTEAFF.

The CDR3 sequence: CTSRPHSGNTIYF. DNA of the CDR3: TGCACCAGCAGGCCACACTCTGGAAACACCATATATTTT. The genes are TRBV1 and TRBJ1-3; TRBD1, the D gene given by the table, was not confirmed from the DNA. TRBV1 is a documented pseudogene. The CDR3 is 13 amino acids.

The genes are TRBV7-9 and TRBJ1-4; D perhaps matches TRBD1 (5 bases). V was shortened by 4 bases and J by 5 bases, with 14 bases between the two germline ends. Germline V gene lookup returns CDR1 SEHNR and CDR2 FQNEAQ (reference sequence). The length of the CDR3 is 15 residues. DNA for the CDR3: TGTGCCAGCAGCTCTCCGGACGGGGGAAATGAAAAACTGTTTTTT. Its translation: CASSSPDGGNEKLFF.

This rearrangement joins TRBV6-4 to TRBJ2-3, with 7 bases fitting TRBD2. The germline CDR1 and CDR2 sequences are MRHNA and SNTAGT. CDR3 length: 14 amino acids. Unmatched junction bases numbered 2, after V lost 4 bases and J lost 1 base. The CDR3 loop is CASSVSGGTDTQYF. The CDR3 DNA follows: TGTGCCAGCAGTGTCAGCGGGGGCACAGATACGCAGTATTTT.

V is TRBV30 and J is TRBJ2-7; TRBD1 agrees at 8 bases. V lost 0 bases, J lost 2 bases, and 12 bases stayed unmatched. The CDR3 covers 17 residues. CDR1 and CDR2 from the germline V gene are GTSNPN and SVGIG (reference sequence). The CDR3 region is CAWSVKLGDRRTYEQYF. The DNA of the CDR3 is TGTGCCTGGAGTGTGAAATTGGGGGACAGGAGGACCTACGAGCAGTACTTC.

The J gene is TRBJ2-6, the V gene TRBV25-1, with TRBD2 identical over 7 bases. CDR1 MGHDK and CDR2 SYGVNS come from the germline V gene. The CDR3 is 15 amino acids. V trimming: 3 bases; J trimming: 1 base; junction bases outside the gene matches: 0. CDR3 amino acids: CASSDGGSGANVLTF. The CDR3 DNA follows: TGTGCCAGCAGTGACGGGGGGTCTGGGGCCAACGTCCTGACTTTC.

The gene calls are TRBV27 and TRBJ2-6; 7 nucleotides line up with TRBD1. V shed 5 bases and J 0 bases; nucleotides not matched to a gene: 10. CDR1 is MNHEY, CDR2 SMNVEV, per germline (reference sequence). The CDR3 contains 18 residues. CDR3 coding DNA: TGTGCCAGCAGTCCTAGACAGGGTGAGCGCTCTGGGGCCAACGTCCTGACTTTC. As protein: CASSPRQGERSGANVLTF.

This clone was observed a handful of times. This chain joins TRBV6-1 and TRBJ1-5, with 9 bases lining up with TRBD1. This CDR3 has 15 amino acids. In germline, CDR1 is MNHNS, CDR2 SASEGT. With V trimmed by 7 bases and J by 7 bases, 11 bases remained unmatched. CDR3: CASTQNPGQGQPQHF. The CDR3 DNA reads TGTGCCAGCACCCAAAACCCGGGACAGGGACAGCCCCAGCATTTT.

J is TRBJ2-7 and V is TRBV5-6, with 7 bases aligning to TRBD1. The CDR3 is 13 residues long. V dropped 1 base and J dropped 6; count of bases not matched to a gene: 4. Germline values: CDR1 SGHDT, CDR2 YYEEEE. The CDR3 region is CASSLTYRGEQYF. The CDR3 DNA sequence: TGTGCCAGCAGCTTGACCTACAGGGGCGAGCAGTACTTC.

The rearrangement links TRBV27 to TRBJ2-2; 12 nucleotides match TRBD2. Germline CDR1 reads MNHEY; CDR2 reads SMNVEV (reference sequence). This CDR3 has 17 residues. V was clipped by 4 bases and J by 1 base; unmatched bases: 4. Here the CDR3 DNA reads TGTGCCAGCAGTTGGCTAGCGGGAGGGGGGAACACCGGGGAGCTGTTTTTT. It codes for CASSWLAGGGNTGELFF.

For this clone: At one boundary the junction diverges from the germline segment, which might be a read error. The chain couples TRBV7-7 to TRBJ2-1; 13 bases map to TRBD2. Germline-derived CDR1 and CDR2 are SSHAT and FNYEAQ (reference sequence). The CDR3 has 15 amino acids. The CDR3 region is CASSRTSGGDNEQFF. The CDR3 bases are TGTGCTAGCAGTCGAACTAGCGGGGGGGACAATGAGCAGTTCTTC.

This clone showed up just a few times. The rearrangement joins TRBV7-2 to TRBJ1-1; 7 nucleotides match TRBD1. Germline V gene lookup returns CDR1 SGHTA and CDR2 FQGNSA. V gave up 3 bases and J gave up 4 bases; unmatched junction bases: 2. This CDR3 has 13 amino acids. The CDR3 is CASSLTGLTEAFF. CDR3 nucleotide sequence: TGTGCCAGCAGCTTGACAGGGCTCACTGAAGCTTTCTTT.